These 14 T cell receptor beta chains originate from one sample sequenced in a study of blood T cell repertoires in COVID-19. Profiling relied on immunoSEQ multiplex PCR, and the TCRdb table lists in-frame clones only, not all of them. The sample has approximately 170,000 clones, around 80% seen once. Sequencing used peripheral blood. These receptors came from a woman between 65 and 79 years old with COVID-19, enrolled during active disease.

The rearrangement uses TRBV5-1 and TRBJ1-1; possibly TRBD1 for D (5 bases). V lost 4 bases and J 2 bases, leaving 12 bases between the germline ends. CDR3 length: 14 residues. CDR1 and CDR2 (germline): SGHRS, YFSETQ. The CDR3 nucleotides read TGCGCCAGCAGCCCCGCCGGGGGTAACACTGAAGCTTTCTTT. This sequence encodes CASSPAGGNTEAFF.

The chain couples TRBV3-1 (or the pseudogene TRBV3-2) to TRBJ1-1; D is ambiguous. The germline V gene has CDR1 LGHDT and CDR2 YNNKEL (reference sequence). The CDR3 length is 13 residues. The germline V and J ends were trimmed by 2 bases and 4 bases, with 8 bases remaining between them. The CDR3 loop is CASSQNIGTEAFF. CDR3 nucleotide sequence: TGTGCCAGCAGCCAAAACATTGGCACTGAAGCTTTCTTT.

The chain couples TRBV25-1 to TRBJ2-1, with 8 bases aligning to TRBD2. This CDR3 has 15 amino acids. The junction had 10 bases not matched to a gene; V was cut back by 2 bases and J by 10 bases. Germline assignment: CDR1 MGHDK and CDR2 SYGVNS. The CDR3 sequence is CASSEPERGKWEQFF. CDR3 in DNA: TGTGCCAGCAGTGAACCGGAGCGGGGGAAGTGGGAGCAGTTCTTC.

There are a few counts of this clone. The rearrangement uses TRBV28 and TRBJ2-7; tentatively, D is TRBD2 (7 bases). The length of the CDR3 is 15 residues. The V end lost 4 bases, the J end lost 6 bases, and 19 bases lay between the germline ends. The germline gives CDR1 MDHEN, CDR2 SYDVKM. The CDR3 DNA follows: TGTGCCAGCAGTTCCCCGGGGGGCGCATTGGGCGAGCAGTACGTC. Residues: CASSSPGGALGEQYV.

The chain uses TRBV29-1 and TRBJ1-1; D gene ambiguous. CDR3 length equals 12 residues. V lost 3 bases and J lost 3, with 8 bases in between. The germline CDR1 and CDR2 sequences are SQVTM and ANQGSEA. The CDR3 nucleotides are TGCAGCGTTGAGGGCGCTTACACTGAAGCTTTCTTT. It yields the protein CSVEGAYTEAFF.

This chain links TRBV6-5 with TRBJ1-2, with D unresolved. The CDR3 is 14 amino acids. The germline gives CDR1 MNHEY, CDR2 SVGAGI. Trimming removed 8 bases at V and 6 bases at J, with 19 bases between. Written as DNA, the CDR3 is TGTGCCAGCGGGCGGAGCGGGTTTTCCGATGGCTACACCTTC. Translating gives CASGRSGFSDGYTF.

Remarks on this clone: Different DNA sequences within this sample yield the same CDR3. The chain has TRBV30 and TRBJ1-5; D is unresolved. V gave up 2 bases and J gave up 0 bases, with 5 bases separating them. CDR3 length equals 13 residues. Per germline, CDR1 GTSNPN and CDR2 SVGIG (reference sequence). CDR3 region: CAWSRDSNQPQHF. The CDR3 nucleotides are TGTGCCTGGAGTCGGGATAGCAATCAGCCCCAGCATTTT.

The V gene is TRBV28, the J gene TRBJ1-4; tentative D call: TRBD1 (6 bases). Trimming cost V 4 bases and J 3 bases, with 18 bases left between them. This CDR3 is built from 17 residues. Germline lookup yields CDR1 MDHEN and CDR2 SYDVKM. CDR3 DNA: TGTGCCAGCAGTTCAAGCGGGGGGGGCACGGCTAATGAAAAACTGTTTTTT. This encodes CASSSSGGGTANEKLFF.

The chain recombines TRBV14 with TRBJ2-2; D unresolved. The germline V gene encodes CDR1 SGHDN and CDR2 FVKESK. The length of the CDR3 is 14 residues. The V and J ends lost 4 bases and 4 bases respectively, with 10 bases between them. CDR3 DNA: TGTGCCAGCAGCCTACGTCGGTTCACCGGGGAGCTGTTTTTT. This gives the protein CASSLRRFTGELFF. The full variable domain, with the rest looked up from reference TRBV14 and TRBJ2-2, is EAGVTQFPSHSVIEKGQTVTLRCDPISGHDNLYWYRRVMGKEIKFLLHFVKESKQDESGMPNNRFLAERTGGTYSTLKVQPAELEDSGVYFCASSLRRFTGELFFGEGSRLTVL.

J is TRBJ2-1 and V is TRBV18, with 9 bases identical to TRBD2. V was pared by 4 bases and J by 0 bases, with 10 bases of the junction left unmatched. CDR1 is KGHSH and CDR2 is LQKENI in the germline V gene. The CDR3 extends over 18 amino acids. The CDR3 DNA is TGTGCCAGCTCACGGCTAGCGGGGTCCGTTAGCTCCTACAATGAGCAGTTCTTC. Translation gives CASSRLAGSVSSYNEQFF. The variable domain in full, with the rest retrieved from reference TRBV18 and TRBJ2-1, is NAGVMQNPRHLVRRRGQEARLRCSPMKGHSHVYWYRQLPEEGLKFMVYLQKENIIDESGMPKERFSAEFPKEGPSILRIQQVVRGDSAAYFCASSRLAGSVSSYNEQFFGPGTRLTVL.

The genes are TRBV5-1 and TRBJ2-7, with TRBD1 matching over 8 bases. There are 15 residues in the CDR3. CDR1 is SGHRS, CDR2 YFSETQ, per germline. Losses at the gene ends were 1 base for V and 2 bases for J; bases not matched to a gene: 5. In nucleotides, the CDR3 is TGCGCCAGCAGCTTGTACCGGGACAGGACCTACGAGCAGTACTTC. As protein: CASSLYRDRTYEQYF.

The J gene is TRBJ1-5, the V gene TRBV2; D gene uncertain. Germline CDR1 is SNHLY and CDR2 is FYNNEI. Between the trimmed V and J ends, which lost 4 bases and 0 bases, there was a span of 7 bases. This CDR3 has 14 amino acids. Written as DNA, the CDR3 is TGTGCCAGCAGTGCACTCCTTAGCAATCAGCCCCAGCATTTT. Amino acids: CASSALLSNQPQHF.

This chain connects TRBV5-1 to TRBJ2-5, with 7 bases matching TRBD1. From germline, CDR1 is SGHRS and CDR2 YFSETQ. The CDR3 loop spans 15 amino acids. The ends lost 5 bases at V and 1 base at J; junction bases unmatched: 8. CDR3 sequence reads: CASRTPRDSQETQYF. The CDR3 coding sequence is TGCGCCAGCAGAACTCCCCGGGACAGCCAAGAGACCCAGTACTTC.

V gene TRBV2 combines with J gene TRBJ1-5; D not resolved. Trimming removed 2 bases from V and 4 bases from J, with 9 bases in between. The CDR3 runs to 14 residues. Germline assignment: CDR1 SNHLY and CDR2 FYNNEI. The CDR3 sequence: CASSEQGRNQPQHF. CDR3 DNA sequence: TGTGCCAGCAGTGAACAAGGGAGAAATCAGCCCCAGCATTTT.